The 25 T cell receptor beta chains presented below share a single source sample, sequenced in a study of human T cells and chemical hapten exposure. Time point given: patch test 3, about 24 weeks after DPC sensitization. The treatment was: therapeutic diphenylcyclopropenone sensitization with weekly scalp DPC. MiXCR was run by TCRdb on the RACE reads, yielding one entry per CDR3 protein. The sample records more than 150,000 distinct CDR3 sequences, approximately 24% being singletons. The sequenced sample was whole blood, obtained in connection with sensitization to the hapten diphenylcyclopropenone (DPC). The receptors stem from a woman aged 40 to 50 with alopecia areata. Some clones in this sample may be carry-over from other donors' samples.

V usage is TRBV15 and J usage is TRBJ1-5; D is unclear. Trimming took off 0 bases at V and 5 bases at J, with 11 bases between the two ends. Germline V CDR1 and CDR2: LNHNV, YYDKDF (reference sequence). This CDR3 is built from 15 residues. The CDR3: CATSRDSGFYQPQHF. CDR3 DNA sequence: TGTGCCACCAGCAGAGATTCCGGGTTTTATCAGCCCCAGCATTTT. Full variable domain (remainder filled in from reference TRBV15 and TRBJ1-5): DAMVIQNPRYQVTQFGKPVTLSCSQTLNHNVMYWYQQKSSQAPKLLFHYYDKDFNNEADTPDNFQSRRPNTSFCFLDIRSPGLGDTAMYLCATSRDSGFYQPQHFGDGTRLSIL.

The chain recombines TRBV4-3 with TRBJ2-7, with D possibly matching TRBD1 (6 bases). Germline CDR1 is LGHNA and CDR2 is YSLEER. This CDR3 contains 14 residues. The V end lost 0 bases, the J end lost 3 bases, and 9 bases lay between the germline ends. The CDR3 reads CASSQDKGDYEQYF. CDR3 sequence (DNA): TGCGCCAGCAGCCAAGATAAGGGGGACTACGAGCAGTACTTC.

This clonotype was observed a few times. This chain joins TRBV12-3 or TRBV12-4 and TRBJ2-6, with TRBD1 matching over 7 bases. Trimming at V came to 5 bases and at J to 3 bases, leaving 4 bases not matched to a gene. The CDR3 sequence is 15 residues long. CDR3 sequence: CASSPNRGGANVLTF. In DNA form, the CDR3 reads TGTGCCAGCAGTCCAAACAGGGGTGGGGCCAACGTCCTGACTTTC.

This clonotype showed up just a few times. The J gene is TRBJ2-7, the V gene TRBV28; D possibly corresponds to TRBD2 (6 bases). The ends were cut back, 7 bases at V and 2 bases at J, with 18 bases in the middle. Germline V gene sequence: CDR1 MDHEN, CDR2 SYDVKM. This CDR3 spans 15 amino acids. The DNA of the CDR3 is TGTGCCAGCAACACGGCAGGGCTAGCGACCTACGAGCAGTACTTC. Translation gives CASNTAGLATYEQYF.

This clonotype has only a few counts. In nucleotides, the CDR3 is TGTGCCAGCAGTCCCCTGTTGGGGGGGGCCAGCGAGCAGTACTTC. Translated: CASSPLLGGASEQYF. The V and J genes are TRBV28 and TRBJ2-7; possibly TRBD2 for D (7 bases). Germline V gene sequence: CDR1 MDHEN, CDR2 SYDVKM. The CDR3 totals 15 residues. V was shortened by 5 bases and J by 6 bases, with 20 bases between the two germline ends. Using reference TRBV28 and TRBJ2-7 for the parts outside the CDR3, the full variable domain is DVKVTQSSRYLVKRTGEKVFLECVQDMDHENMFWYRQDPGLGLRLIYFSYDVKMKEKGDIPEGYSVSREKKERFSLILESASTNQTSMYLCASSPLLGGASEQYFGPGTRLTVT.

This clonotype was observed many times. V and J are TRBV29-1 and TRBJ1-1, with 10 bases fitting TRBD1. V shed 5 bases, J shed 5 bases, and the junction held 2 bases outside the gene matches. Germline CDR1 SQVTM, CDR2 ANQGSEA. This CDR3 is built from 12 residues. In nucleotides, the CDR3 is TGCAGCGTTACGGACAGGGGGACTGAAGCTTTCTTT. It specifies CSVTDRGTEAFF.

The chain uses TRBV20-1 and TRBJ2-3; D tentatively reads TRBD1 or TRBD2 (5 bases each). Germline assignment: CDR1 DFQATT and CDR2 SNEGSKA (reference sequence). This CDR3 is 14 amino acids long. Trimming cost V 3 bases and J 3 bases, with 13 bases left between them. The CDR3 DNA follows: TGCAGTGCTAGGAAGGGAGCAGGGACAGATACGCAGTATTTT. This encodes CSARKGAGTDTQYF.

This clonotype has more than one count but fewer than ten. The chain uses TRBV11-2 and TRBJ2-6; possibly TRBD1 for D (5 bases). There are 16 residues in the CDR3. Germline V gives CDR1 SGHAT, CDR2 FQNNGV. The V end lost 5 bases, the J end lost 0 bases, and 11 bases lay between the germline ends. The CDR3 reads CASSPTELSGANVLTF. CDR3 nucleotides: TGTGCCAGCAGCCCGACAGAACTCTCTGGGGCCAACGTCCTGACTTTC.

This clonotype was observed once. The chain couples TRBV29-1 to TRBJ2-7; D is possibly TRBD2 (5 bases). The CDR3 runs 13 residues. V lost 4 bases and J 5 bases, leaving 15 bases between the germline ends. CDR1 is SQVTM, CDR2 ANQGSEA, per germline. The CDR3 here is CSVGLPGSHEQYF. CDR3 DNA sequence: TGCAGCGTTGGTCTTCCGGGGTCCCACGAGCAGTACTTC.

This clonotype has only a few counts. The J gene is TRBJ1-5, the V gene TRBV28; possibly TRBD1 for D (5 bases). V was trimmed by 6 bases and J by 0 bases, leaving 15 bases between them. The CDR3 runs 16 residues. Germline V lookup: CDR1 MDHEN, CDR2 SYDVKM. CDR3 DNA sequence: TGTGCCAGCAGCAAAGGGACCTACTTTAGCAATCAGCCCCAGCATTTT. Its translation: CASSKGTYFSNQPQHF.

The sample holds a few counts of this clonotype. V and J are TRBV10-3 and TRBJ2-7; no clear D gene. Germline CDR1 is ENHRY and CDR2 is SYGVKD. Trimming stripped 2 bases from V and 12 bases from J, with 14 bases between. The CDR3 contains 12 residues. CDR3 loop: CAISENRREGYF. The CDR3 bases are TGTGCCATCAGTGAGAATAGGAGAGAAGGGTACTTC.

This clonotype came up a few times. The CDR3 reads CASSLQRAGNTIYF. For the CDR3, the DNA is TGTGCCAGCAGTTTACAGAGGGCTGGAAACACCATATATTTT. V gene TRBV12-3 or TRBV12-4 combines with J gene TRBJ1-3; D not certain. CDR3 length: 14 amino acids. V lost 2 bases and J 2 bases, leaving 7 bases between the germline ends.

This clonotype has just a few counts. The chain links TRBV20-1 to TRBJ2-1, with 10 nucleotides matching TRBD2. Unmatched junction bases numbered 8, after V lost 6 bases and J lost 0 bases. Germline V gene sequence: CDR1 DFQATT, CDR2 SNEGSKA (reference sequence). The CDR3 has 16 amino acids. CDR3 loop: CSALDLAGASYNEQFF. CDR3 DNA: TGCAGTGCGTTAGACCTAGCGGGGGCCTCCTACAATGAGCAGTTCTTC.

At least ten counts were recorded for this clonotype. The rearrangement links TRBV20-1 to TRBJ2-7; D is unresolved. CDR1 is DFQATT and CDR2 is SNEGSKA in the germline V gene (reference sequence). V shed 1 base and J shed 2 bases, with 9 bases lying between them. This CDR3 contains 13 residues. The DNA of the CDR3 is TGCAGTGCTAGAGCTGGCAATGCCTACGAGCAGTACTTC. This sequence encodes CSARAGNAYEQYF.

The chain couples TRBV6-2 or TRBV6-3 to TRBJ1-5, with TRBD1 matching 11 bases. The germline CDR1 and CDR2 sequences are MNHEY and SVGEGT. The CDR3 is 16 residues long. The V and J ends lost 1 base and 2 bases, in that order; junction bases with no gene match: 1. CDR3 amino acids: CASSYWTGGGNQPQHF. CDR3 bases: TGTGCCAGCAGTTACTGGACAGGGGGCGGCAATCAGCCCCAGCATTTT.

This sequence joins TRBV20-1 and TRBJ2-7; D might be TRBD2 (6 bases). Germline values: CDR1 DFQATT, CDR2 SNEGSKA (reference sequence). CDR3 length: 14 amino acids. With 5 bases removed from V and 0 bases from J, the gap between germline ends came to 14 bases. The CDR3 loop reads CSARRIAASYEQYF. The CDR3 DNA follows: TGCAGTGCTCGTCGAATAGCGGCCTCCTACGAGCAGTACTTC.

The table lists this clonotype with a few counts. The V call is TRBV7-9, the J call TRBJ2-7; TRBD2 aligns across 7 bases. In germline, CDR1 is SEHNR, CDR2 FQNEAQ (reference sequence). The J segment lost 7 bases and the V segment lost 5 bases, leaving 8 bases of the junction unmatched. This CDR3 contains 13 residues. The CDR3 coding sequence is TGTGCCAGCAGCGTTGGGACCGGGAGGGAGCAGTACTTC. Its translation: CASSVGTGREQYF.

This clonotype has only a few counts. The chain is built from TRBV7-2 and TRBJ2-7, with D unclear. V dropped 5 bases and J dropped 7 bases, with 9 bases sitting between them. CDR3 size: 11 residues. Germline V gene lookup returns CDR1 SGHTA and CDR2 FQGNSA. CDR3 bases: TGTGCCAGCAGCCAGAGAGGAGAGCAGTACTTC. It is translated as CASSQRGEQYF.

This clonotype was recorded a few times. CDR3 amino acids: CASSVDSTDTQYF. The CDR3 coding sequence is TGTGCCAGCAGCGTAGATAGCACAGATACGCAGTATTTT. V and J are TRBV9 and TRBJ2-3; unclear D gene. V was clipped by 0 bases and J by 0 bases, with 2 bases between them. The CDR3 covers 13 residues. In germline, CDR1 is SGDLS, CDR2 YYNGEE.

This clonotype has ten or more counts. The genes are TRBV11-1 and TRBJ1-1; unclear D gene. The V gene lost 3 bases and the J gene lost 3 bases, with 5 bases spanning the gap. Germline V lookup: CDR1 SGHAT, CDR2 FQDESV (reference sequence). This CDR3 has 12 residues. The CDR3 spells CASSFGHTEAFF. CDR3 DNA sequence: TGTGCCAGCAGCTTCGGGCACACTGAAGCTTTCTTT.

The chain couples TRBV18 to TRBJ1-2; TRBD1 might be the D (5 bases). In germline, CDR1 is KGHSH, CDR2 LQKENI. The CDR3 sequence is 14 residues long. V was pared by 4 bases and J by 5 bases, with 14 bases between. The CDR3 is CASSQGRDRYGYTF. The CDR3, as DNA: TGTGCCAGCTCACAAGGACGGGACCGTTATGGCTACACCTTC.

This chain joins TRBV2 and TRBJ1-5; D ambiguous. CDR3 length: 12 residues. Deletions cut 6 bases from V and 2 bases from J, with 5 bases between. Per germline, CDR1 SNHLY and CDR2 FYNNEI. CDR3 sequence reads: CASRSGNQPQHF. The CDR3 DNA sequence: TGTGCCAGCAGGTCTGGCAATCAGCCCCAGCATTTT.

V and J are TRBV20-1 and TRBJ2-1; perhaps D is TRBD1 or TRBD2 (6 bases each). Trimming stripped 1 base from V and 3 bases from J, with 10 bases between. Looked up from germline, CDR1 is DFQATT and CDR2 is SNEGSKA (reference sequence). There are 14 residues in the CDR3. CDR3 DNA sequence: TGCAGTGCTAGAGTGGAGGGGGACTACAATGAGCAGTTCTTC. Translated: CSARVEGDYNEQFF.

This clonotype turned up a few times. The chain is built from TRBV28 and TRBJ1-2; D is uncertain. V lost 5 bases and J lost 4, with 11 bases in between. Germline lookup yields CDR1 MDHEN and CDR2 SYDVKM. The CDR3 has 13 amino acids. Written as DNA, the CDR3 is TGTGCCAGCAGTCCGCACAGCTCCTATGGCTACACCTTC. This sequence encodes CASSPHSSYGYTF.

In nucleotides, the CDR3 is TGTGCCAGTAGGGGCGGAACAACGAGTGAAAAACTGTTTTTT. Translation gives CASRGGTTSEKLFF. The chain combines TRBV19 with TRBJ1-4; D unclear. The V and J ends lost 6 bases and 7 bases respectively, with 15 bases between them. The CDR3 loop spans 14 amino acids. Germline CDR1 LNHDA, CDR2 SQIVND (reference sequence).